The 23 T cell receptor beta chains reported below all come from one sample, sequenced in a study of beta chain features in type 1 diabetes. Expressed TCRB transcripts were sequenced because the entire RNA isolate underwent reverse transcription. Method: immunoSEQ multiplex PCR; TCRdb's copy keeps in-frame clones and lacks some. The sample lists more than 300,000 clones, 8.5% to 10% occurring once. Study observations and caveats: When Type 1 diabetes patients were examined, their TCRB CDR3s proved moderately but significantly shorter in all four CD4+ subsets.

These receptors' antigens are unknown. Sequenced input: central memory CD4+ T cells from blood. Receptor source: a man aged 25-45 years with type 1 diabetes.

The V and J genes are TRBV27 and TRBJ2-6; the D call may be TRBD1 or TRBD2 (5 bases each). Germline V gene data show CDR1 as MNHEY and CDR2 as SMNVEV (reference sequence). This CDR3 region has 18 residues. Trimming pared 5 bases from V and 1 base from J, leaving 18 bases between. The CDR3 DNA sequence: TGTGCCAGCAGTCGGATAGTGGGGGTACTTTCTGGGGCCAACGTCCTGACTTTC. Translation gives CASSRIVGVLSGANVLTF.

The CDR3 DNA reads as TGCGCCAGCAGCTTGGCTAGCAGCCGCACAGATACGCAGTATTTT. Amino acid sequence: CASSLASSRTDTQYF. The chain recombines TRBV5-1 with TRBJ2-3; a possible D gene is TRBD2 (5 bases). The CDR3 contains 15 residues. Germline lookup yields CDR1 SGHRS and CDR2 YFSETQ. Between the trimmed V and J ends, which lost 0 bases and 1 base, there was a span of 9 bases.

This clone has only a few counts. The J gene is TRBJ1-5, the V gene TRBV30, with D perhaps TRBD1 (5 bases). CDR3 length: 14 residues. The germline V gene encodes CDR1 GTSNPN and CDR2 SVGIG (reference sequence). Deletions cut 1 base from V and 0 bases from J, with 7 bases between. This CDR3 reads CAWSATVSNQPQHF. The DNA for the CDR3 is TGTGCCTGGAGTGCGACAGTTAGCAATCAGCCCCAGCATTTT. The full variable domain, completed using reference TRBV30 and TRBJ1-5, is SQTIHQWPATLVQPVGSPLSLECTVEGTSNPNLYWYRQAAGRGLQLLFYSVGIGQISSEVPQNLSASRPQDRQFILSSKKLLLSDSGFYLCAWSATVSNQPQHFGDGTRLSIL.

This clone was seen more than once but under ten times. The gene calls are TRBV28 and TRBJ1-1; the D is unclear. The CDR3 contains 13 residues. Trimming shortened V by 7 bases and J by 1 base, and 10 bases separated the two germline ends. In germline, CDR1 is MDHEN, CDR2 SYDVKM. The CDR3 nucleotides are TGTGCCAGCACCTCTCCACAGAACACTGAAGCTTTCTTT. This codes for CASTSPQNTEAFF.

Only a few counts were recorded for this clone. This rearrangement joins TRBV6-5 to TRBJ1-2; possible D gene TRBD1, 5 bases. Trimming took 6 bases from V and 0 from J, leaving 11 bases between them. The CDR3 runs to 14 residues. CDR1 is MNHEY, CDR2 SVGAGI, per germline. The CDR3 DNA reads TGTGCCAGCAGATCAGGGCCCCCTAACTATGGCTACACCTTC. Its protein is CASRSGPPNYGYTF.

This clone was counted only a few times. The germline gene is not matched at one end of the junction; a read error may be the cause. The chain is built from TRBV10-3 and TRBJ2-1, with D maybe TRBD1 (6 bases). The CDR3 length is 15 residues. The V gene's germline CDR1 is ENHRY and CDR2 SYGVKD. CDR3: CASSVEDSSYNEQFF. CDR3 coding DNA: TGTGCCAGCAGTGTGGAGGACAGCTCCTACAATGAGCAGTTCTTC.

This sequence joins TRBV2 and TRBJ2-5; 8 bases align to TRBD1. The tail of the sequence fits TRBJ2-7 better, so the J call may be wrong. This CDR3 is built from 14 residues. The germline gives CDR1 SNHLY, CDR2 FYNNEI. CDR3 coding DNA: TGTGCCAGCAGTGAAGACCGGACAGGGTACGAGCAGTACTTC. It specifies CASSEDRTGYEQYF.

There are a few counts of this clone. CDR3 residues: CASSYTTSGTRKEAFF. The CDR3 nucleotides read TGTGCCAGCAGTTACACTACTTCAGGGACTCGAAAAGAAGCTTTCTTT. The chain couples TRBV6-6 to TRBJ1-1, with D possibly matching TRBD1 (5 bases). The germline V and J ends were trimmed by 2 bases and 8 bases, with 21 bases remaining between them. The CDR3 is 16 amino acids. Looked up from germline, CDR1 is MNHNY and CDR2 is SVGAGI (reference sequence).

This clone was recorded many times. The chain has TRBV19 and TRBJ2-7; the match to TRBD2 covers 11 bases. The CDR3 sequence is 16 residues long. Per germline, CDR1 LNHDA and CDR2 SQIVND (reference sequence). V lost 4 bases and J lost 2; bases outside the gene matches: 7. This CDR3 is CASSRRTSGSPYEQYF. The DNA for the CDR3 is TGTGCCAGTAGTAGGAGAACTAGCGGGAGCCCCTACGAGCAGTACTTC.

The chain has TRBV7-2 and TRBJ1-6; D remains unclear. Looked up from germline, CDR1 is SGHTA and CDR2 is FQGNSA. This CDR3 has 14 amino acids. V was shortened by 1 base and J by 4 bases, with 5 bases between the two germline ends. CDR3 protein: CASSLGDYNSPLHF. CDR3 nucleotide sequence: TGTGCCAGCAGCTTAGGAGATTATAATTCACCCCTCCACTTT.

V usage is TRBV4-2 and J usage is TRBJ2-3, with D hard to call. Germline assignment: CDR1 LGHNA and CDR2 YNFKEQ. The V end was cut by 1 base, the J end by 10 bases, with 15 bases between. This CDR3 is built from 14 residues. The CDR3 bases are TGTGCCAGCAGCCAAGTCCGGAACGATGAAGCGCAGTATTTT. Its protein is CASSQVRNDEAQYF.

This clone was counted only a few times. This rearrangement joins TRBV18 to TRBJ2-7, with D perhaps assigned TRBD1 or TRBD2 (5 bases each). V shed 7 bases and J shed 4 bases, with 14 bases lying between them. Germline CDR1 is KGHSH and CDR2 is LQKENI. This CDR3 is 13 amino acids long. CDR3 protein: CASLKMGEYEQYF. CDR3 coding DNA: TGTGCCAGCTTAAAGATGGGGGAGTACGAGCAGTACTTC.

This chain uses TRBV19 with TRBJ2-5, with 10 bases that match TRBD1. This CDR3 contains 13 residues. V was pared by 9 bases and J by 4 bases, with 5 bases of the junction left unmatched. From germline, CDR1 is LNHDA and CDR2 SQIVND (reference sequence). The CDR3 region is CASGTGVGETQYF. The CDR3 DNA follows: TGTGCCAGCGGGACAGGGGTCGGAGAGACCCAGTACTTC. Full variable domain (remainder filled in from reference TRBV19 and TRBJ2-5): DGGITQSPKYLFRKEGQNVTLSCEQNLNHDAMYWYRQDPGQGLRLIYYSQIVNDFQKGDIAEGYSVSREKKESFPLTVTSAQKNPTAFYLCASGTGVGETQYFGPGTRLLVL.

This chain links TRBV11-2 with TRBJ2-1; D remains ambiguous. V shed 6 bases and J shed 9 bases, with 12 bases lying between them. Per germline, CDR1 SGHAT and CDR2 FQNNGV. The CDR3 loop spans 12 amino acids. This CDR3 reads CASRPVGGEQFF. CDR3 nucleotides: TGTGCCAGCAGACCCGTGGGCGGTGAGCAGTTCTTC.

This clone was recorded a few times. The chain is built from TRBV4-1 and TRBJ2-6; possibly TRBD1 for D (5 bases). The ends were cut back, 8 bases at V and 0 bases at J, with 11 bases in the middle. CDR3 size: 15 residues. The germline gives CDR1 MGHRA, CDR2 YSYEKL. The CDR3 region has the DNA TGCGCCAGCGGATCCCAGGGCTCTGGGGCCAACGTCCTGACTTTC. It yields the protein CASGSQGSGANVLTF.

This clone was found many times. The rearrangement uses TRBV5-4 and TRBJ2-4; 7 nucleotides match TRBD2. Trimming at V came to 4 bases and at J to 3 bases, leaving 10 bases not matched to a gene. The CDR3 length is 16 residues. CDR1 is SGHNT, CDR2 YYREEE, per germline (reference sequence). The CDR3 DNA is TGTGCCAGCAGCCGGTCGGGACTACAAGACAAAAACATTCAGTACTTC. This encodes CASSRSGLQDKNIQYF.

This chain uses TRBV7-2 with TRBJ2-3; D unclear. V shed 1 base and J shed 5 bases, with 4 bases lying between them. Per germline, CDR1 SGHTA and CDR2 FQGNSA. CDR3 length: 12 residues. This CDR3 reads CASSLDRDTQYF. The DNA for the CDR3 is TGTGCCAGCAGCTTAGATAGAGATACGCAGTATTTT.

The chain uses TRBV29-1 and TRBJ1-1, with TRBD1 matching 7 bases. In germline, CDR1 is SQVTM, CDR2 ANQGSEA. V dropped 6 bases and J dropped 7; count of bases not matched to a gene: 23. The CDR3 is 17 residues long. DNA of the CDR3: TGCAGCGTGGGGGAGGGGGACAGACGATCCCTCAGGAGTGAAGCTTTCTTT. It yields the protein CSVGEGDRRSLRSEAFF.

This clone was seen a few times. The chain recombines TRBV29-1 with TRBJ1-1, with 7 bases identical to TRBD1. The V segment lost 4 bases and the J segment 1 base; nucleotides outside the gene matches: 3. Germline loops: CDR1 SQVTM, CDR2 ANQGSEA. The CDR3 totals 13 residues. CDR3 amino acids: CSVGKGANTEAFF. CDR3 sequence (DNA): TGCAGCGTTGGAAAGGGGGCGAACACTGAAGCTTTCTTT.

This clone was counted at least ten times. The chain has TRBV7-2 and TRBJ2-7; perhaps TRBD1 as D (5 bases). V gave up 2 bases and J gave up 2 bases, with 10 bases separating them. This CDR3 region has 14 residues. Germline CDR1 reads SGHTA; CDR2 reads FQGNSA. CDR3 DNA: TGTGCCAGCAGCTTAACAGGAGCCACCTACGAGCAGTACTTC. This encodes CASSLTGATYEQYF.

This chain joins TRBV10-1 and TRBJ2-1; 7 bases map to TRBD1. The CDR3 length is 15 residues. Germline V lookup: CDR1 WNHNN, CDR2 SYGVQD (reference sequence). J lost 8 bases, V lost 0 bases, and 7 bases had no gene match. The CDR3: CASSESTGILDEQFF. CDR3 DNA sequence: TGCGCCAGCAGTGAGTCGACAGGGATCTTGGATGAGCAGTTCTTC.

The chain is built from TRBV6-1 and TRBJ2-1, with D maybe TRBD2 (5 bases). Germline lookup yields CDR1 MNHNS and CDR2 SASEGT. V gave up 6 bases and J gave up 5 bases, with 14 bases separating them. The CDR3 sequence is 14 residues long. The CDR3 DNA is TGTGCCAGCAGCGAGCGCCCGAGGGACAATGAGCAGTTCTTC. Its protein product is CASSERPRDNEQFF.

This clone occurred many times. The genes are TRBV19 and TRBJ2-1, with TRBD2 matching 10 bases. The CDR3 has 18 residues. In germline, CDR1 is LNHDA, CDR2 SQIVND (reference sequence). The junction had 10 bases not matched to a gene; V was cut back by 5 bases and J by 0 bases. The CDR3 nucleotides read TGTGCCAGTAGTCAAGCTAGCGGGAGTCTGGGCTCCTACAATGAGCAGTTCTTC. The encoded protein is CASSQASGSLGSYNEQFF.